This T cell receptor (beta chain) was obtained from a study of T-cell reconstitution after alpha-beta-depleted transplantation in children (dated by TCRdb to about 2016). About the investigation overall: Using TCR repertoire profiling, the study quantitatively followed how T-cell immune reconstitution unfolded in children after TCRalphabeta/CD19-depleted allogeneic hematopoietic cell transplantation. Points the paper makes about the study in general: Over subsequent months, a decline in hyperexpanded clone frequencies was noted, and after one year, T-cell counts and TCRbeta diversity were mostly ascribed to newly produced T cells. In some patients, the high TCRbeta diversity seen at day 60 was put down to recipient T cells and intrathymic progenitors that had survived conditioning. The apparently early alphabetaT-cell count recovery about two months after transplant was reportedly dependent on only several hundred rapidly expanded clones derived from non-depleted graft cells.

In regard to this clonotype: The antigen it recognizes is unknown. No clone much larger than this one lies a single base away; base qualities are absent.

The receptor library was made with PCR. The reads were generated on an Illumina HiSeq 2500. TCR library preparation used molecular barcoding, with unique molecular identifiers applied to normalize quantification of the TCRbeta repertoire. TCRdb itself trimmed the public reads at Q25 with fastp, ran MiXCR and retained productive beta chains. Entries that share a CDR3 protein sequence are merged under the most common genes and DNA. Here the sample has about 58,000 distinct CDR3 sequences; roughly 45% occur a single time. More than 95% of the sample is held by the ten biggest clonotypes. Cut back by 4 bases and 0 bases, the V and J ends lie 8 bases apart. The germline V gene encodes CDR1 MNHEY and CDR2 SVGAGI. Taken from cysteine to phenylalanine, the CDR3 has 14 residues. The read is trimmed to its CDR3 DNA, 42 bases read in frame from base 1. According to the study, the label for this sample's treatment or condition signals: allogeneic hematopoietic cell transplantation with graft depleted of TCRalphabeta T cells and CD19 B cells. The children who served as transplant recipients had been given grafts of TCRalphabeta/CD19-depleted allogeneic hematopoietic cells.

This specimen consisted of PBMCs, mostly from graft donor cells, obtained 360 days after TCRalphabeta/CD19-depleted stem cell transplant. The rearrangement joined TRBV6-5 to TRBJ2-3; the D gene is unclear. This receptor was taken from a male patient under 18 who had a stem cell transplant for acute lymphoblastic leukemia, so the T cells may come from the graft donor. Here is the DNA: TGTGCCAGCAGTTTCGGGTCAAGCACAGATACGCAGTATTTT. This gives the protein CASSFGSSTDTQYF.